The rows below give T cell receptor beta chains drawn from one sample of a study of blood T cell repertoires in COVID-19. Profiling relied on immunoSEQ multiplex PCR, and the TCRdb table lists in-frame clones only, not all of them. The sample records around 150,000 clones, approximately 84% being singletons. The sample taken for sequencing was peripheral blood. The origin of the receptors is a man aged 65 to 79 with acute or convalescent COVID-19. CDR3s include the opening cysteine and the closing phenylalanine or tryptophan. The D gene is left open where the match is weak. Some rows have no size entry. The others give once, few or many, or a class for an expanded clone.

-,TRBJ1-1,TRBV6-5,-,TGTGCCAGCAGTTACCGACAGGAAGCTTTCTTT,CASSYRQEAFF
-,TRBJ2-5,TRBV7-2,-,TGTGCCAGTAAAAGGGGACATACGAACGTGGCCCAGTACTTC,CASKRGHTNVAQYF
-,TRBJ2-3,TRBV5-1,-,TGCGCCAGCAGCTTGAGGTGGGGGCAAACAGATACGCAGTATTTT,CASSLRWGQTDTQYF
-,TRBJ1-5,TRBV3-1/TRBV3-2,-,TGTGCCAGCAGCTCGACACAGGGAGGGCAGCCCCAGCATTTT,CASSSTQGGQPQHF
TRBD2,TRBJ2-5,TRBV7-2,once,TGTGCCAGCAAGGAGGCGGGGGGACAAGAGACCCAGTACTTC,CASKEAGGQETQYF
-,TRBJ1-5,TRBV21-1,once,TGTGCCAGCAGCAAAGTCCACAGTCGCAATCAGCCCCAGCATTTT,CASSKVHSRNQPQHF
-,TRBJ1-2,TRBV5-6,once,TGTGCCAGCAGCTTGGAGCCGAAGGGGGGCTACACCTTC,CASSLEPKGGYTF
TRBD1,TRBJ2-2,TRBV6-6,-,TGTGCCAGCACATCGCGGGGACAGGGGGCTGACGGGGAGCTGTTTTTT,CASTSRGQGADGELFF
TRBD1,TRBJ1-6,TRBV5-1,-,TGCGCCAGCAGCCTGACAGGGGAGAATTCACCCCTCCACTTT,CASSLTGENSPLHF
-,TRBJ1-4,TRBV4-1,medium-sized,TGCGCCAGCAGCCAGCCCCTGACCGGAGTAGAAAAACTGTTTTTT,CASSQPLTGVEKLFF
-,TRBJ2-5,TRBV28,-,TGTGCCAGCAGTGACTTAGGCGAGACCCAGTACTTC,CASSDLGETQYF
TRBD1,TRBJ2-3,TRBV4-2,-,TGTGCCAGCAGCCCTCAGGGACAGGGGACAGATACGCAGTATTTT,CASSPQGQGTDTQYF
-,TRBJ1-1,TRBV29-1,-,TGCAGCGTTGACCAGGCGGCAGGGGCGAACACTGAAGCTTTCTTT,CSVDQAAGANTEAFF
TRBD2,TRBJ2-3,TRBV7-2,-,TGTGCCAGCACCCCCGGGGGGGCTAGGAATACGCAGTATTTT,CASTPGGARNTQYF
-,TRBJ2-1,TRBV2,-,TGTGCCAGCAGTTACGGGATTTTTGAGGAACAGTTCTTC,CASSYGIFEEQFF
-,TRBJ2-5,TRBV21-1,-,TGTGCCAGCACTCAGGGGGCAGGGTGCAAGACCCAGTACTTC,CASTQGAGCKTQYF
TRBD1,TRBJ2-7,TRBV5-1,-,TGCGCCAGCAGCTCCGACAGGGGGCTCTACGAGCAGTACTTC,CASSSDRGLYEQYF
-,TRBJ2-7,TRBV18,few,TGTGCCAGCTCACCAGGGGGTCAGGGGCGTTACGAGCAGTACTTC,CASSPGGQGRYEQYF
-,TRBJ1-1,TRBV10-3,-,TGTGCCACTATCGGGACACTGAACACTGAAGCTTTCTTT,CATIGTLNTEAFF
TRBD1,TRBJ1-1,TRBV9,once,TGTGCCAGCAGCCCCTCCGGACAGGCCCGGAACACTGAAGCTTTCTTT,CASSPSGQARNTEAFF
-,TRBJ2-2,TRBV5-6,-,TGTGCCAGCCAGGCGAACACCGGGGAGCTGTTTTTT,CASQANTGELFF
-,TRBJ2-2,TRBV28,many,TGTGCCAGCAGTTTAATTAGCGAGAACACCGGGGAGCTGTTTTTT,CASSLISENTGELFF